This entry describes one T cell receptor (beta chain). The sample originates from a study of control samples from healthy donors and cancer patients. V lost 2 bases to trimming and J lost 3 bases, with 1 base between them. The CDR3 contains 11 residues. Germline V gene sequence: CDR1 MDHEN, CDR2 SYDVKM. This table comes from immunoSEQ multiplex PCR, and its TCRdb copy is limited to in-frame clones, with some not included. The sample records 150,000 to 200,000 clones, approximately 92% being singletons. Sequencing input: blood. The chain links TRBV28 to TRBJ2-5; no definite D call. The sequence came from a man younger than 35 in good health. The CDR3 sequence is CASSLKETQYF. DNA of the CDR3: TGTGCCAGCAGTTTAAAAGAGACCCAGTACTTC.